These 24 T cell receptor beta chains were sequenced from one sample in a study of monozygotic twins with inflammatory bowel disease. TCRdb reworked the 5' RACE reads into one entry per CDR3 protein, no DNA. The ten top clones account for 2.8%, within a sample of 150,000 to 200,000 distinct CDR3 sequences. The material sequenced was blood. The receptors originated from a human donor with ulcerative colitis or Crohn's disease, or a healthy co-twin of an affected twin (not recorded which).

The rearrangement links TRBV15 to TRBJ1-1; TCRdb selects TRBD1, and the lack of DNA leaves this call unchecked. CDR1 is LNHNV and CDR2 is YYDKDF in the germline V gene (reference sequence). The CDR3 is made up of 16 amino acids. The chain's CDR3 is CATSRDRDRGDTEAFF.

V is TRBV7-3 and J is TRBJ1-1. Germline assignment: CDR1 SGHTA and CDR2 FQGTGA. This CDR3 has 14 residues. CDR3 in amino acids: CASSLTSTGTEAFF.

V usage is TRBV20-1 and J usage is TRBJ2-1; TCRdb reports TRBD2, a call that lacks DNA to check it against. Per the germline V gene, CDR1 is DFQATT and CDR2 is SNEGSKA (reference sequence). CDR3 length: 17 amino acids. The CDR3 sequence is CSARPPITSGRNNEQFF.

The chain employs TRBV5-8 and TRBJ2-2. The CDR3 spans 16 residues. Germline assignment: CDR1 SGHTS and CDR2 YDEGEE. This CDR3 reads CASSSSWGTNTGKLFF. Full variable domain (missing parts from reference TRBV5-8 and TRBJ2-2): EAGVTQSPTHLIKTRGQQATLRCSPISGHTSVYWYQQALGLGLQFLLWYDEGEERNRGNFPPRFSGRQFPNYSSELNVNALELEDSALYLCASSSSWGTNTGKLFFGEGSRLTVL.

J is TRBJ2-1 and V is TRBV7-2; absent DNA, TCRdb's TRBD1 call cannot be checked. Germline CDR1 and CDR2: SGHTA and FQGNSA. The CDR3 covers 15 residues. This CDR3 reads CASSLARASYNEQFF.

The chain links TRBV27 to TRBJ1-1. Germline loops: CDR1 MNHEY, CDR2 SMNVEV (reference sequence). CDR3 size: 16 residues. The CDR3 loop reads CASSGSIRTENTEAFF.

The gene calls are TRBV9 and TRBJ2-7; TCRdb names TRBD2, which stays unverified in the absence of DNA. The CDR3 length is 17 residues. The germline CDR1 and CDR2 sequences are SGDLS and YYNGEE. CDR3 loop: CASSVTPRLAGLYEQYF.

This sequence joins TRBV10-3 and TRBJ1-2. The germline CDR1 and CDR2 sequences are ENHRY and SYGVKD. This CDR3 is built from 13 residues. The CDR3 sequence is CAISARQGSGYTF.

V is TRBV5-1 and J is TRBJ2-1; TCRdb picks TRBD2, but there is no DNA to check that call. Germline V gene sequence: CDR1 SGHRS, CDR2 YFSETQ. The CDR3 length is 17 residues. CDR3 amino acids: CASSPHRVAGGYNEQFF.

This chain links TRBV20-1 with TRBJ2-2; TCRdb lists TRBD1, though no DNA is available to test this call. Germline-derived CDR1 and CDR2 are DFQATT and SNEGSKA (reference sequence). The CDR3 spans 16 residues. CDR3: CSASPFLVSNTGELFF.

V gene TRBV20-1 combines with J gene TRBJ2-7; TCRdb proposes TRBD1, but this gene call is untestable without DNA. The CDR3 has 14 amino acids. Germline V CDR1 and CDR2: DFQATT, SNEGSKA (reference sequence). CDR3 in amino acids: CSASTGRGSGEQYF.

The rearrangement joins TRBV9 to TRBJ2-7. The V gene's germline CDR1 is SGDLS and CDR2 YYNGEE. The CDR3 extends over 14 amino acids. CDR3 protein: CASSVVGSSYEQYF.

J is TRBJ1-2 and V is TRBV20-1. CDR3 length: 14 residues. CDR1 DFQATT and CDR2 SNEGSKA come from the germline V gene (reference sequence). CDR3 residues: CSASLKTGNYGYTF.

The chain joins TRBV15 to TRBJ2-7. The CDR3 consists of 15 residues. CDR1 and CDR2 (germline): LNHNV, YYDKDF (reference sequence). This chain's CDR3 is CATSSDPTSSYEQYF.

This chain connects TRBV29-1 to TRBJ1-1; TCRdb lists TRBD1, though no DNA is available to test this call. The CDR3 is made up of 13 amino acids. Germline V gene data show CDR1 as SQVTM and CDR2 as ANQGSEA. The CDR3 region is CSVPGDSDTEAFF. The complete variable domain, with remaining parts taken from reference TRBV29-1 and TRBJ1-1, reads SAVISQKPSRDICQRGTSLTIQCQVDSQVTMMFWYRQQPGQSLTLIATANQGSEATYESGFVIDKFPISRPNLTFSTLTVSNMSPEDSSIYLCSVPGDSDTEAFFGQGTRLTVV.

J is TRBJ1-4 and V is TRBV3-1; TCRdb's D call, TRBD1, is unchecked because there is no DNA. Germline-derived CDR1 and CDR2 are LGHDT and YNNKEL (reference sequence). CDR3 length equals 14 residues. CDR3 region: CASSRQGAREKLFF. The full variable domain, rest sourced from reference TRBV3-1 and TRBJ1-4, is DTAVSQTPKYLVTQMGNDKSIKCEQNLGHDTMYWYKQDSKKFLKIMFSYNNKELIINETVPNRFSPKSPDKAHLNLHINSLELGDSAVYFCASSRQGAREKLFFGSGTQLSVL.

V and J are TRBV13 and TRBJ1-4; TCRdb selects TRBD1, and the lack of DNA leaves this call unchecked. The CDR3 runs to 15 residues. Germline values: CDR1 PRHDT, CDR2 FYEKMQ (reference sequence). CDR3: CASSLAGTGGKKLFF.

The V and J genes are TRBV7-3 and TRBJ1-1; the D call of TRBD1 rests on TCRdb alone, since no DNA is present to check it. This CDR3 has 14 residues. Germline CDR1 and CDR2: SGHTA and FQGTGA. CDR3 sequence: CASSKTGVNTEAFF.

This rearrangement joins TRBV12-3 or TRBV12-4 to TRBJ1-1; checking the TCRdb D call of TRBD1 is not possible without DNA. The length of the CDR3 is 13 residues. The CDR3 loop is CASSRTGGTEAFF.

The chain is built from TRBV9 and TRBJ2-1; the D call from TCRdb, TRBD2, cannot be confirmed without DNA. Germline V lookup: CDR1 SGDLS, CDR2 YYNGEE. The CDR3 has 16 residues. CDR3 amino acids: CASSVEAGRRYNEQFF.

J is TRBJ2-1 and V is TRBV28; the TCRdb call, TRBD1, lacks DNA for checking. Germline V CDR1 and CDR2: MDHEN, SYDVKM. The CDR3 runs to 14 residues. CDR3 residues: CASSFSPPYNEQFF.

This chain uses TRBV19 with TRBJ1-5; without DNA, the TCRdb call of TRBD1 cannot be checked. The CDR3 consists of 14 residues. Germline CDR1 and CDR2: LNHDA and SQIVND (reference sequence). The CDR3 protein is CASRLGGANQPQHF.

The rearrangement uses TRBV4-1 and TRBJ2-3; checking the TCRdb D call of TRBD2 is not possible without DNA. The CDR3 runs to 19 residues. Germline CDR1 is MGHRA and CDR2 is YSYEKL. CDR3 loop: CASSQEAGGPKPHSDTQYF.

V and J are TRBV13 and TRBJ2-1; TCRdb names TRBD1, which stays unverified in the absence of DNA. The CDR3 contains 14 residues. From germline, CDR1 is PRHDT and CDR2 FYEKMQ (reference sequence). CDR3 region: CTSSATRGGDEQFF.